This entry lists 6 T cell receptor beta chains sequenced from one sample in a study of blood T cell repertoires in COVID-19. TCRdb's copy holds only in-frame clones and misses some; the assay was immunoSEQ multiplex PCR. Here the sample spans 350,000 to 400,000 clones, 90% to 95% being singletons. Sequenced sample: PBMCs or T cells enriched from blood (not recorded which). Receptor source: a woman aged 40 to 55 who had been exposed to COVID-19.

The CDR3 coding sequence is TGTGCCAGCAGCCCCCGCCTCGGGGAGAGTTACGAGCAGTACTTC. Translation gives CASSPRLGESYEQYF. The chain employs TRBV14 and TRBJ2-7, with a possible D match to TRBD2 (5 bases). V was trimmed by 4 bases and J by 4 bases, leaving 17 bases between them. This CDR3 has 15 residues. Germline V CDR1 and CDR2: SGHDN, FVKESK.

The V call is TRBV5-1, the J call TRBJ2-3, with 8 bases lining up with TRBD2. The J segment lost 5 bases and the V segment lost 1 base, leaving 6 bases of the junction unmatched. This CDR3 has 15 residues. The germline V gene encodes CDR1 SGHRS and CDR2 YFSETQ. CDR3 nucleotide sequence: TGCGCCAGCAGCTTGACGGGGGGGCCGGAAGATACGCAGTATTTT. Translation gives CASSLTGGPEDTQYF.

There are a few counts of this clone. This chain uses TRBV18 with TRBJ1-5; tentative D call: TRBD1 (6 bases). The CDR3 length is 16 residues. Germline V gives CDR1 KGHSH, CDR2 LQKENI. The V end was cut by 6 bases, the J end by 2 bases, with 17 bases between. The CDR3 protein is CASSFGTAGGNQPQHF. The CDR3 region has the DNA TGTGCCAGCTCTTTTGGGACCGCAGGGGGCAATCAGCCCCAGCATTTT.

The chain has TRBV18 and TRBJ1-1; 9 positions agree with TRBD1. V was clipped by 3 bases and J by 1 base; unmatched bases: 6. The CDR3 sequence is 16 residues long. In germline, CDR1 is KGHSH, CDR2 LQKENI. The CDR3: CASSPRRGQGNTEAFF. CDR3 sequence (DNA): TGTGCCAGCTCACCCCGGAGGGGACAGGGGAACACTGAAGCTTTCTTT.

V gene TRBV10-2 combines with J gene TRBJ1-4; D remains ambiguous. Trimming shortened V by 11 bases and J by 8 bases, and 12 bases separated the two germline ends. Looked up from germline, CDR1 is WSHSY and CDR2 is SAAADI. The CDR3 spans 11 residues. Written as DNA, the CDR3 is TGCGCCGCCGGAGGATGGGAAAAACTGTTTTTT. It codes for CAAGGWEKLFF.

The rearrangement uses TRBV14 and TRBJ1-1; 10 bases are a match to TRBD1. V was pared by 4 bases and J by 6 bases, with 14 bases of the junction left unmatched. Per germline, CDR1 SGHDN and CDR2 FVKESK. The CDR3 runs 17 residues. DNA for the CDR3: TGTGCCAGCAGCCTCCCCTCGGGGGACAGGGGTACCTCTGAAGCTTTCTTT. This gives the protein CASSLPSGDRGTSEAFF.